This T cell receptor beta chain comes out of a study of blood T cell repertoires in COVID-19. Sequenced by immunoSEQ multiplex PCR; TCRdb stores in-frame clones only, minus some. This table holds 85,000 to 95,000 clones, approximately 90% found once. The length of the CDR3 is 11 residues. The junction had 10 bases not matched to a gene; V was cut back by 8 bases and J by 13 bases. Germline V gene data show CDR1 as WNHNN and CDR2 as SYGVQD (reference sequence). This receptor was taken from a woman in her 50s in a cohort sampled during active COVID-19. The chain has TRBV10-1 and TRBJ1-2, with TRBD1 matching over 7 bases. Sequencing input: peripheral blood. CDR3 coding DNA: TGCGCCAGCGGACAGGCGGACGTTCTCACCTTC. As protein: CASGQADVLTF.